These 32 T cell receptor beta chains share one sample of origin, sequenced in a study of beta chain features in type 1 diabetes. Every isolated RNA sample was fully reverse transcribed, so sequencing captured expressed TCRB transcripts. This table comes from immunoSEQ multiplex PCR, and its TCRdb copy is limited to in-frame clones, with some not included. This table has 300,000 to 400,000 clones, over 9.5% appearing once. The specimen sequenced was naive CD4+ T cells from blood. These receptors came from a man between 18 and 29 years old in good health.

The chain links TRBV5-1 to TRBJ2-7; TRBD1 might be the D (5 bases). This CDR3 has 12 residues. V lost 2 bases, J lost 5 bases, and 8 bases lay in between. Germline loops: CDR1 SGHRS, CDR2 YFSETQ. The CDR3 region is CASSLATDEQYF. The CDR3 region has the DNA TGCGCCAGCAGCTTAGCGACAGACGAGCAGTACTTC.

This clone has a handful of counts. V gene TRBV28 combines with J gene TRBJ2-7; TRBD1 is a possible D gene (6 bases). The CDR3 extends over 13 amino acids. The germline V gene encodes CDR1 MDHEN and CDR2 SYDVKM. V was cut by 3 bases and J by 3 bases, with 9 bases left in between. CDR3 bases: TGTGCCAGCAGTTTCCCAGGGGACTACGAGCAGTACTTC. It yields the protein CASSFPGDYEQYF.

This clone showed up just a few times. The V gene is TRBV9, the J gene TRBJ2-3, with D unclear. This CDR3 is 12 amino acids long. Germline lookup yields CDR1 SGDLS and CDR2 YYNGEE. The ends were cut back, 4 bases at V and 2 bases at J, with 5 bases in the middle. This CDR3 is CASSSHTDTQYF. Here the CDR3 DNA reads TGTGCCAGCAGCTCCCACACAGATACGCAGTATTTT.

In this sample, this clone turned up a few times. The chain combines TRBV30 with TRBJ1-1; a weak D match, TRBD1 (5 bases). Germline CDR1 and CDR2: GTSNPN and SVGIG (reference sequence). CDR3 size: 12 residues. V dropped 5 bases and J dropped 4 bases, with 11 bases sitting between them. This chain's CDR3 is CAWVPGGTEAFF. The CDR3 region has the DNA TGTGCCTGGGTCCCGGGGGGCACTGAAGCTTTCTTT.

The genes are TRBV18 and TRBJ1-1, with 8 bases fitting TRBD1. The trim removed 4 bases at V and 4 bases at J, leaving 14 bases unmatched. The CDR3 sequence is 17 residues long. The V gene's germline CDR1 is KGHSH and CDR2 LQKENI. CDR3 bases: TGTGCCAGCTCACGGTCCGGCAGGGGGCGAGCGGCCACTGAAGCTTTCTTT. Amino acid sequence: CASSRSGRGRAATEAFF. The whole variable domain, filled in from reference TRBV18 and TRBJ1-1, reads NAGVMQNPRHLVRRRGQEARLRCSPMKGHSHVYWYRQLPEEGLKFMVYLQKENIIDESGMPKERFSAEFPKEGPSILRIQQVVRGDSAAYFCASSRSGRGRAATEAFFGQGTRLTVV.

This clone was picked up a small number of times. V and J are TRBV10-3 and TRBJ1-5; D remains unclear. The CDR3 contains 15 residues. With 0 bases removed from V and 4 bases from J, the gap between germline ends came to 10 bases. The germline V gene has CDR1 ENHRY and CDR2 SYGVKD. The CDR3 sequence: CAISESVVRNQPQHF. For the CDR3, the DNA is TGTGCCATCAGTGAGTCCGTCGTGAGGAATCAGCCCCAGCATTTT.

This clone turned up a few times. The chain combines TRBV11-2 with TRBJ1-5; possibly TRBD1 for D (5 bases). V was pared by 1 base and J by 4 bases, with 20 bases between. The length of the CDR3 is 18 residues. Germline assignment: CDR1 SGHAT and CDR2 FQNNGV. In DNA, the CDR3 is TGTGCCAGCAGCTTAGCGCTAAGGGGTGGTGGTCCGAATCAGCCCCAGCATTTT. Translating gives CASSLALRGGGPNQPQHF.

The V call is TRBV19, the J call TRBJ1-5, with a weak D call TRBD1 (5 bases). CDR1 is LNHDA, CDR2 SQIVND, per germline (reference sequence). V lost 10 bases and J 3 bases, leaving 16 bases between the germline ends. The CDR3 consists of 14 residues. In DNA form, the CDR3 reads TGTGCCACCACACACGGGGGACCCAATCAGCCCCAGCATTTT. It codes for CATTHGGPNQPQHF.

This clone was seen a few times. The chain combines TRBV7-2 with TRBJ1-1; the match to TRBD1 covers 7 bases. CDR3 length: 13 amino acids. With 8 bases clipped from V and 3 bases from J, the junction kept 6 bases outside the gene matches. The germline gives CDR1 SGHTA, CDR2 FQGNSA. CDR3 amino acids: CASGGTAYTEAFF. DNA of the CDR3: TGTGCCAGCGGGGGGACAGCTTACACTGAAGCTTTCTTT. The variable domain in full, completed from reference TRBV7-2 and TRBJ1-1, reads GAGVSQSPSNKVTEKGKDVELRCDPISGHTALYWYRQSLGQGLEFLIYFQGNSAPDKSGLPSDRFSAERTGGSVSTLTIQRTQQEDSAVYLCASGGTAYTEAFFGQGTRLTVV.

CDR3 nucleotides: TGTGCCAGCAGTCGGGATAACTCCTACGAGCAGTACTTC. Translating gives CASSRDNSYEQYF. The V call is TRBV6-6, the J call TRBJ2-7; possibly TRBD2 for D (5 bases). The V gene lost 5 bases and the J gene lost 0 bases, with 8 bases spanning the gap. CDR3 size: 13 residues. Per germline, CDR1 MNHNY and CDR2 SVGAGI (reference sequence).

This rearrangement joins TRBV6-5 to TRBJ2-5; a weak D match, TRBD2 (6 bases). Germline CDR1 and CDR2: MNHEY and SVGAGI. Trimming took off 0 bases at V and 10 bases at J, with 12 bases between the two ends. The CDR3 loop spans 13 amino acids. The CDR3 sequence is CASSYSMGGGQYF. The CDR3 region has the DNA TGTGCCAGCAGTTACTCTATGGGGGGAGGCCAGTACTTC.

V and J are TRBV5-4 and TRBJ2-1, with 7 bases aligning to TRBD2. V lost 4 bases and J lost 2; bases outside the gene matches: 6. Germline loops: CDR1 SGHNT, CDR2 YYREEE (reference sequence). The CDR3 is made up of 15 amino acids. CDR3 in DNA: TGTGCCAGCAGCCGGGACTACACCACCTACAATGAGCAGTTCTTC. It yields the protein CASSRDYTTYNEQFF.

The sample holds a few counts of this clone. The CDR3 nucleotides are TGTGCCAGCAGCGTCACCCGGACAGGTGAAGAGACCCAGTACTTC. It yields the protein CASSVTRTGEETQYF. The chain uses TRBV7-2 and TRBJ2-5; 7 bases line up with TRBD1. J gave up 3 bases and V 5 bases, and 9 bases lay outside the gene matches. The CDR3 consists of 15 residues. Germline assignment: CDR1 SGHTA and CDR2 FQGNSA.

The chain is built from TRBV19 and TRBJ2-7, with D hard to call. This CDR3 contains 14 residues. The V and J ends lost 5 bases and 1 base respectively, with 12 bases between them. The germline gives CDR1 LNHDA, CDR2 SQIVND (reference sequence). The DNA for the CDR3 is TGTGCCAGTAGTGTTAACAGTGGATCCTACGAGCAGTACTTC. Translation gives CASSVNSGSYEQYF.

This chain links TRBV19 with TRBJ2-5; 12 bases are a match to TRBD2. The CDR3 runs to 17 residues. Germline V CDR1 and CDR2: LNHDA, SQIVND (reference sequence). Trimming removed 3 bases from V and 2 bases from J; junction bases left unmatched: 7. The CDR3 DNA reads TGTGCCAGTAGTATCTGGCTAGCGGGGGGGATACAAGAGACCCAGTACTTC. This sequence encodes CASSIWLAGGIQETQYF. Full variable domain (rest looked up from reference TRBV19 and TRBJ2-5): DGGITQSPKYLFRKEGQNVTLSCEQNLNHDAMYWYRQDPGQGLRLIYYSQIVNDFQKGDIAEGYSVSREKKESFPLTVTSAQKNPTAFYLCASSIWLAGGIQETQYFGPGTRLLVL.

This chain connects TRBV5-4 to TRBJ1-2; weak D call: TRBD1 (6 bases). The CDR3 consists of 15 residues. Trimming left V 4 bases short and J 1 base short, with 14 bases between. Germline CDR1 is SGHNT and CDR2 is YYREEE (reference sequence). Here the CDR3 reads CASSLRTAINYGYTF. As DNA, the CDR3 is TGTGCCAGCAGCCTACGGACAGCGATTAACTATGGCTACACCTTC.

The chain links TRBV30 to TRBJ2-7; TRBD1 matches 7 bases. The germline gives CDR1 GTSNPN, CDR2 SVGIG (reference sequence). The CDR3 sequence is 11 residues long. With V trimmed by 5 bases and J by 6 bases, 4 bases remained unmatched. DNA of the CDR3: TGTGCCTGGGCAACAGGGGTCGAGCAGTACTTC. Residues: CAWATGVEQYF. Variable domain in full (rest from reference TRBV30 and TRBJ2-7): SQTIHQWPATLVQPVGSPLSLECTVEGTSNPNLYWYRQAAGRGLQLLFYSVGIGQISSEVPQNLSASRPQDRQFILSSKKLLLSDSGFYLCAWATGVEQYFGPGTRLTVT.

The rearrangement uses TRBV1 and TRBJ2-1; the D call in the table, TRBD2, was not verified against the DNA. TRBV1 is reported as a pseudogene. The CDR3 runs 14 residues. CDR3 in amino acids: CTSSQVGLLYEQFF. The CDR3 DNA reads TGCACCAGCAGCCAAGTGGGACTGCTCTATGAGCAGTTCTTC.

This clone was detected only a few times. CDR3 amino acids: CASIPLGVAGDEETQYF. The CDR3 DNA reads as TGTGCCAGCATCCCCCTCGGGGTTGCGGGGGACGAAGAGACCCAGTACTTC. This rearrangement joins TRBV7-8 to TRBJ2-5; 7 bases are shared with TRBD2. The germline V gene has CDR1 SGHVS and CDR2 FQNEAQ. With 7 bases clipped from V and 3 bases from J, the junction kept 17 bases outside the gene matches. CDR3 length: 17 amino acids.

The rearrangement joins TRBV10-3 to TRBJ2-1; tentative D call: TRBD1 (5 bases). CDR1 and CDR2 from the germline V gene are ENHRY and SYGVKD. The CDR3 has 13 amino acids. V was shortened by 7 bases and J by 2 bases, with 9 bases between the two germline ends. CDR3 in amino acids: CAITQGPYNEQFF. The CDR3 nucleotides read TGTGCCATCACCCAGGGCCCCTACAATGAGCAGTTCTTC.

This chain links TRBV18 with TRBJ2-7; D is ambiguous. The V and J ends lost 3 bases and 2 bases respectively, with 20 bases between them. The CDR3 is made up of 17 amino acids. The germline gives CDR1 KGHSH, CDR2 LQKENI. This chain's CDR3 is CASSPPVIADQAYEQYF. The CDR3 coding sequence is TGTGCCAGCTCACCGCCCGTAATAGCAGATCAAGCCTACGAGCAGTACTTC.

CDR3 DNA: TGTGCCAGCAGGAACTCGGGACTAGCGGGAGAAGGTGAGCAGTTCTTC. It codes for CASRNSGLAGEGEQFF. This chain links TRBV6-7 with TRBJ2-1; 14 bases are a match to TRBD2. TRBV6-7 is annotated as an ORF whose role is uncertain. After removal of 6 bases from V and 9 bases from J, the junction contained 10 bases not matched to a gene. The CDR3 has 16 residues.

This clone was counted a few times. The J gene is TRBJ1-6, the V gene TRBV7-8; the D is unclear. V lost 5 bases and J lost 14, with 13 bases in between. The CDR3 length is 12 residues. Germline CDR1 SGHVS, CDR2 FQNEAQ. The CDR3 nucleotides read TGTGCCAGCAGCCAGAGGGATATGGCCCTCCACTTT. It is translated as CASSQRDMALHF.

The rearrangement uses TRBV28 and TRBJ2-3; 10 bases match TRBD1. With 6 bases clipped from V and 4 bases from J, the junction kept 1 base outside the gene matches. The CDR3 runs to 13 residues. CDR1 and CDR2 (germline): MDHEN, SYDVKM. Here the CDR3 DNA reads TGTGCCAGCAGGGGACAGGGGTCAGATACGCAGTATTTT. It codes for CASRGQGSDTQYF.

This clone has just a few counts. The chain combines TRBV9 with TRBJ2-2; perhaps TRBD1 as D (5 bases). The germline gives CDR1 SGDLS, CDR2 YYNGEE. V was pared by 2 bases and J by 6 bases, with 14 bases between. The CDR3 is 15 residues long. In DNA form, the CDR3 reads TGTGCCAGCAGCGTGATGGGGCCGGCCGCCGGGGAGCTGTTTTTT. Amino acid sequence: CASSVMGPAAGELFF.

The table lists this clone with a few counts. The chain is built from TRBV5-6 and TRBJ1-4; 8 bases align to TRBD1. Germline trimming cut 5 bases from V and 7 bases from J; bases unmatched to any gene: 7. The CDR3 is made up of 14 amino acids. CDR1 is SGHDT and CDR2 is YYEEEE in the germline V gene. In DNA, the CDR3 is TGTGCCAGCAGTTTACAGGGGGTCTTTGAAAAACTGTTTTTT. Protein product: CASSLQGVFEKLFF.

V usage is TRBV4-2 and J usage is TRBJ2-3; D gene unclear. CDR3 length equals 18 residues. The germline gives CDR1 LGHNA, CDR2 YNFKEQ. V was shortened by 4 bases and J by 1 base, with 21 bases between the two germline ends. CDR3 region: CASSPDSSRGTRTDTQYF. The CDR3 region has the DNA TGTGCCAGCAGCCCAGATTCGAGCCGAGGCACGCGCACAGATACGCAGTATTTT.

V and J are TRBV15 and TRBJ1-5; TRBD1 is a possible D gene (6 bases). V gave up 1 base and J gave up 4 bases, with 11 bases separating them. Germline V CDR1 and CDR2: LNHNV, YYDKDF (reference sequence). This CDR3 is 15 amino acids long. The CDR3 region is CATSRAQTGNQPQHF. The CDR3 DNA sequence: TGTGCCACCAGCAGAGCCCAAACAGGGAATCAGCCCCAGCATTTT.

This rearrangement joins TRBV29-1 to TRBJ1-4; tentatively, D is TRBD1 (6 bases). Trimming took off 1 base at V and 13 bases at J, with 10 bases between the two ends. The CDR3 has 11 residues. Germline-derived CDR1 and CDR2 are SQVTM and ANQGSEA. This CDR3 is CSVEVGAALFF. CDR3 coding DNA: TGCAGCGTTGAAGTGGGGGCGGCACTGTTTTTT.

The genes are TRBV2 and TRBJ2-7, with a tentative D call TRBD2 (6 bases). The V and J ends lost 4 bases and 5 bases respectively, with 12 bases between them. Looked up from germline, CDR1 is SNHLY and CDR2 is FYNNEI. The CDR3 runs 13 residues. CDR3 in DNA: TGTGCCAGCAGTGCGGAGGGAGCTCACGAGCAGTACTTC. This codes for CASSAEGAHEQYF.

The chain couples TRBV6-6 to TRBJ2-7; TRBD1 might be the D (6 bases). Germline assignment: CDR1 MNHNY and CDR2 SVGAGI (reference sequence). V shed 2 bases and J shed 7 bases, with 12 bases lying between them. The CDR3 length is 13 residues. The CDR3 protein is CASSYTGGGEQYF. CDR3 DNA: TGTGCCAGCAGTTACACTGGGGGCGGTGAGCAGTACTTC.

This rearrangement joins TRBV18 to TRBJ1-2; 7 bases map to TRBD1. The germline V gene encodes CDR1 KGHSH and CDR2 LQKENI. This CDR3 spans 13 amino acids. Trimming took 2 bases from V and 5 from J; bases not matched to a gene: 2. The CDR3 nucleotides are TGTGCCAGCTCACCAGGGACAGAATATGGCTACACCTTC. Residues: CASSPGTEYGYTF.